The entry that follows covers one T cell receptor beta chain sequence. This specimen belongs to a study of immune evolution from preneoplasia to lung adenocarcinoma. The data were produced by immunoSEQ multiplex PCR, yet TCRdb's version contains in-frame clones alone and is incomplete. The repertoire holds roughly 8,100 clones, with under 75% as singletons. This receptor was obtained from an older donor with lung adenocarcinoma. Some clones in this sample may be carry-over from other donors' samples. The sample was FFPE atypical adenomatous hyperplasia tissue from the lung. As to subset: atypical adenomatous hyperplasia (AAH), lung preneoplasia.

CDR3 residues: CASSPGTANTEAFF. For the CDR3, the DNA is TGTGCCAGCAGTCCAGGGACAGCAAACACTGAAGCTTTCTTT. The rearrangement uses TRBV6-6 and TRBJ1-1; the match to TRBD1 covers 7 bases. Germline-derived CDR1 and CDR2 are MNHNY and SVGAGI (reference sequence). CDR3 size: 14 residues. V trimming: 5 bases; J trimming: 2 bases; junction bases outside the gene matches: 5.